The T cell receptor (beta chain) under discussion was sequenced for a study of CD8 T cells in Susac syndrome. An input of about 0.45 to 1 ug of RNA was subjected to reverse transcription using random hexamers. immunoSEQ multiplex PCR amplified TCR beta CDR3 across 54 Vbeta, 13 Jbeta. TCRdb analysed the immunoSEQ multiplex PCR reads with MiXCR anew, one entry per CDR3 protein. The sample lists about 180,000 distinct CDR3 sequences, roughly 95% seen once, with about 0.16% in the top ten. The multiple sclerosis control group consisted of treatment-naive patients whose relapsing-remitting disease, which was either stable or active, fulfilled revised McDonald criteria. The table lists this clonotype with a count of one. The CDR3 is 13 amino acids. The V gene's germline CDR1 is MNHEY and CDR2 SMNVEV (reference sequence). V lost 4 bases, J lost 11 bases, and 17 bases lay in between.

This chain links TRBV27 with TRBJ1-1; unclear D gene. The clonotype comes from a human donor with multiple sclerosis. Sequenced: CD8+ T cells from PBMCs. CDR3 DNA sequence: TGTGCCAGCAGTTACTGGCAGGTGGATTCGGCTTTCTTT. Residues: CASSYWQVDSAFF.